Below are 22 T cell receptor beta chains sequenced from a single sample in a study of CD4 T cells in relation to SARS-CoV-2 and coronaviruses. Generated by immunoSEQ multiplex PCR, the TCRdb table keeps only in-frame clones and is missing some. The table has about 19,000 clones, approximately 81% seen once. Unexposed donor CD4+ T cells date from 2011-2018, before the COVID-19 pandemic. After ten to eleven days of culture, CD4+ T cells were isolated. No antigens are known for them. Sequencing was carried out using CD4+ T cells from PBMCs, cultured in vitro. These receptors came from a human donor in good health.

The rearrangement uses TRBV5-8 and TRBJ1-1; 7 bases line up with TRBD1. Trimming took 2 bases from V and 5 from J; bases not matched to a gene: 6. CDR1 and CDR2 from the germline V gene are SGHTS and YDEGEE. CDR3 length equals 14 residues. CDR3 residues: CASSLDQGGTEAFF. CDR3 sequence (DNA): TGTGCCAGCAGCTTAGACCAGGGGGGTACTGAAGCTTTCTTT.

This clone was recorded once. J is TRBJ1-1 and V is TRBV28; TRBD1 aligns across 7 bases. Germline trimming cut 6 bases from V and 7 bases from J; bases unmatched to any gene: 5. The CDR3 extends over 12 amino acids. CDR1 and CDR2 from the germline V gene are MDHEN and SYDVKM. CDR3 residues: CASSRNRGEAFF. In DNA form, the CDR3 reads TGTGCCAGCAGCCGGAACAGGGGTGAAGCTTTCTTT. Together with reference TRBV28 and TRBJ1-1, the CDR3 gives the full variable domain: DVKVTQSSRYLVKRTGEKVFLECVQDMDHENMFWYRQDPGLGLRLIYFSYDVKMKEKGDIPEGYSVSREKKERFSLILESASTNQTSMYLCASSRNRGEAFFGQGTRLTVV.

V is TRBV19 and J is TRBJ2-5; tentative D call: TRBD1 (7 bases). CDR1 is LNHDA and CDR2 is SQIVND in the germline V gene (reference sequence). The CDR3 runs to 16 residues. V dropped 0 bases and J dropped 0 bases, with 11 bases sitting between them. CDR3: CASSIEGGQHQETQYF. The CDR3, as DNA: TGTGCCAGTAGTATAGAGGGGGGACAGCACCAAGAGACCCAGTACTTC.

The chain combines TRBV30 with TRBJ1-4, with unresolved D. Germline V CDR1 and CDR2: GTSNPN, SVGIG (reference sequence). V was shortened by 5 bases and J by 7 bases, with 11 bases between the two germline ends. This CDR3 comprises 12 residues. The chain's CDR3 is CAWWHPGEKLFF. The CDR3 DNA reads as TGTGCCTGGTGGCATCCCGGTGAAAAACTGTTTTTT.

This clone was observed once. The CDR3 spells CASSRTVSGGNTGELFF. Here the CDR3 DNA reads TGCGCCAGCAGCCGTACGGTCAGCGGGGGGAACACCGGGGAGCTGTTTTTT. V gene TRBV4-3 combines with J gene TRBJ2-2; 8 bases match TRBD2. Per the germline V gene, CDR1 is LGHNA and CDR2 is YSLEER. This CDR3 spans 17 amino acids. Unmatched junction bases numbered 8, after V lost 4 bases and J lost 1 base.

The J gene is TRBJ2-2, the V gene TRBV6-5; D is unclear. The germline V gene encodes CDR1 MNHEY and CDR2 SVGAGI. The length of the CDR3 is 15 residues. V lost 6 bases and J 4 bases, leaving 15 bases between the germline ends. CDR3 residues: CASSYDWKATGELFF. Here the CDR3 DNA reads TGTGCCAGCAGCTATGACTGGAAGGCCACCGGGGAGCTGTTTTTT.

The CDR3 spells CASSYGGPGQALEQYF. In DNA form, the CDR3 reads TGTGCCAGCAGTTACGGGGGACCGGGACAGGCCCTCGAGCAGTACTTC. The chain recombines TRBV6-2 or TRBV6-3 with TRBJ2-7; the match to TRBD1 covers 8 bases. V lost 2 bases, J lost 6 bases, and 12 bases stayed unmatched. The germline V gene encodes CDR1 MNHEY and CDR2 SVGEGT. The CDR3 spans 16 residues.

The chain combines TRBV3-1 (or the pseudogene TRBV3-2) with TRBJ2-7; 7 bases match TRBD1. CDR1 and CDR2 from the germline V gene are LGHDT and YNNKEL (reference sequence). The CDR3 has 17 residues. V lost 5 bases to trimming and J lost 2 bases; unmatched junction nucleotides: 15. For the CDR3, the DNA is TGTGCCAGCAGCGTATCGCCGACAGGGACGGTCACCTACGAGCAGTACTTC. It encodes CASSVSPTGTVTYEQYF.

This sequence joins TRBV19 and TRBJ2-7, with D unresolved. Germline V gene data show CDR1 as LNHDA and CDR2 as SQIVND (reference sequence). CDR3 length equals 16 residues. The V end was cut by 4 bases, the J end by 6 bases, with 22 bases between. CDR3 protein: CASSKGQFLPPFEQYF. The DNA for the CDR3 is TGTGCCAGTAGTAAAGGGCAGTTCCTTCCTCCCTTCGAGCAGTACTTC.

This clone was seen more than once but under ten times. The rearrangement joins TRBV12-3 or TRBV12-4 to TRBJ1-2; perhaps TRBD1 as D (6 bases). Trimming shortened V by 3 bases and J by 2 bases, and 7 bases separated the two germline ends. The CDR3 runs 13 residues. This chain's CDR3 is CASSFQGNYGYTF. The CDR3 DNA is TGTGCCAGCAGTTTTCAGGGGAACTATGGCTACACCTTC.

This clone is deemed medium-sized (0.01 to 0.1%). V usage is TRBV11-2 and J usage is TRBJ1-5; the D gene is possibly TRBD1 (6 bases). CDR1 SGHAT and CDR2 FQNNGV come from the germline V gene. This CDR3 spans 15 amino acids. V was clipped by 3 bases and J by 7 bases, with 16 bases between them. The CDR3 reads CASSLGGGLGQPQHF. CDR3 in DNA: TGTGCCAGCAGCTTGGGGGGCGGCCTGGGGCAGCCCCAGCATTTT.

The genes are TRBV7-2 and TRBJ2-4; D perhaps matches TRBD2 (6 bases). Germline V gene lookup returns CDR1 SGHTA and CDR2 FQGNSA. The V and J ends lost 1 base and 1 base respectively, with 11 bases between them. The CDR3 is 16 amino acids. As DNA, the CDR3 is TGTGCCAGCAGCTTAGTTTGGGGGGATGCCAAAAACATTCAGTACTTC. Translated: CASSLVWGDAKNIQYF.

Written as DNA, the CDR3 is TGTGCCAGCAGCTTCGGACTAGCGTCTCACAATGAGCAGTTCTTC. Its protein is CASSFGLASHNEQFF. This rearrangement joins TRBV7-2 to TRBJ2-1, with TRBD2 matching 9 bases. V was pared by 3 bases and J by 5 bases, with 5 bases of the junction left unmatched. Looked up from germline, CDR1 is SGHTA and CDR2 is FQGNSA. The CDR3 is 15 amino acids.

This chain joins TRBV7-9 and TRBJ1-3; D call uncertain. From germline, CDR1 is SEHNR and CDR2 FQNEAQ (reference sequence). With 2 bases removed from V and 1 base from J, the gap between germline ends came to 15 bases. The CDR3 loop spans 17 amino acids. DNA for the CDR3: TGTGCCAGCAGCTTATCCCCACCGGGGATATCTGGAAACACCATATATTTT. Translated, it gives CASSLSPPGISGNTIYF.

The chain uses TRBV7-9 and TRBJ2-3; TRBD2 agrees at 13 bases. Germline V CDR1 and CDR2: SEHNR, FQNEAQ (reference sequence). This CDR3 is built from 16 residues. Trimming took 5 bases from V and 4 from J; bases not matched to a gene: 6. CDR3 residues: CASSPGGLAGADTQYF. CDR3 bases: TGTGCCAGCAGCCCCGGCGGACTAGCGGGGGCAGATACGCAGTATTTT.

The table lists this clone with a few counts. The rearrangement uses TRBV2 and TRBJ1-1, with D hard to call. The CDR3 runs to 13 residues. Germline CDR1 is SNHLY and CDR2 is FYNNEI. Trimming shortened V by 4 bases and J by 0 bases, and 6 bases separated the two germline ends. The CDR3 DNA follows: TGTGCCAGCAGTGGCAGCATGAACACTGAAGCTTTCTTT. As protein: CASSGSMNTEAFF.

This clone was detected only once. DNA of the CDR3: TGTGCCAGATGGGGGACAGATAGCAATCAGCCCCAGCATTTT. This codes for CARWGTDSNQPQHF. The chain links TRBV6-5 to TRBJ1-5; the match to TRBD1 covers 7 bases. Trimming removed 9 bases from V and 0 bases from J; junction bases left unmatched: 5. Germline CDR1 and CDR2: MNHEY and SVGAGI. CDR3 length: 14 residues.

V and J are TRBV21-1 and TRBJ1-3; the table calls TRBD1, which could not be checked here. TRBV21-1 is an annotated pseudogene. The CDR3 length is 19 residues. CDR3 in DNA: TGTGCCAGCAGCAAAAAGAGGCAGGGGAGCGTCCATGACGGAAACACCATATATTTT. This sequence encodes CASSKKRQGSVHDGNTIYF.

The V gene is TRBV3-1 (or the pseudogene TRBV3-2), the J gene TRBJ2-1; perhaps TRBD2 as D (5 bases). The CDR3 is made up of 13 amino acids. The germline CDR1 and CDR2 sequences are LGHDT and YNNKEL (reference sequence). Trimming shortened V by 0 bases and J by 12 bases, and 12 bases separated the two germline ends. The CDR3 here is CASSQEGSLGQFF. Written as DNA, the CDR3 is TGTGCCAGCAGCCAAGAAGGGAGTTTAGGGCAGTTCTTC.

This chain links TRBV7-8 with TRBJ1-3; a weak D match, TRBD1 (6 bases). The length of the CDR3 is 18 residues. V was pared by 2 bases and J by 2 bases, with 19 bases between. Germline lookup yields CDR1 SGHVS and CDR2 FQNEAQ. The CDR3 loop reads CASSLFVYEGGAGNTIYF. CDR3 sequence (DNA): TGTGCCAGCAGCTTATTCGTTTATGAAGGGGGGGCTGGAAACACCATATATTTT.

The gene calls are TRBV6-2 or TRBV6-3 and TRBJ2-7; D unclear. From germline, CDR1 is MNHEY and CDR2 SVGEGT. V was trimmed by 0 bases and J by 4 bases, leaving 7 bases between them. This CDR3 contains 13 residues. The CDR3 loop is CASSYSALYEQYF. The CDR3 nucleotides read TGTGCCAGCAGTTACTCGGCCCTATACGAGCAGTACTTC.

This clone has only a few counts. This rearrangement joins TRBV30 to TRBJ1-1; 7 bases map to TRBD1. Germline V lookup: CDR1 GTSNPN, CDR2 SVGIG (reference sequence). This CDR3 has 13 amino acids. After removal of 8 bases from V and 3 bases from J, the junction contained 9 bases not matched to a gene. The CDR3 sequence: CARNRGEDTEAFF. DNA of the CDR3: TGTGCCCGGAACAGGGGCGAGGACACTGAAGCTTTCTTT. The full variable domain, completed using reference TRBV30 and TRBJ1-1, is SQTIHQWPATLVQPVGSPLSLECTVEGTSNPNLYWYRQAAGRGLQLLFYSVGIGQISSEVPQNLSASRPQDRQFILSSKKLLLSDSGFYLCARNRGEDTEAFFGQGTRLTVV.